The table lists the clone carrying this T cell receptor beta chain with a few counts. Its antigen is unidentified. V was pared by 10 bases and J by 6 bases, with 19 bases between. CDR1 LNHDA and CDR2 SQIVND come from the germline V gene (reference sequence). The CDR3 sequence is 14 residues long. The sample is drawn from a study of vaccination and CD4 T cells after COVID-19. The study sequenced cultured CD4+ T cell DNA using the Oncomine TCR Beta short-read assay. TCRdb re-analysed the PCR reads in MiXCR, keeping a single row per CDR3 protein. Here the sample spans tens of thousands of distinct CDR3 sequences, roughly 50% being singletons. Treatment of the sample: roughly 11-day PBMC culture with coronavirus spike peptide pools or control peptides (ViraFEST assay). ViraFEST used peptide pools to expand antigen-specific T cells before TCR sequencing. PCR tests turned positive between March and December 2020, before US Alpha, Beta and Delta variants.

V is TRBV19 and J is TRBJ1-5; possible D gene TRBD1, 6 bases. This receptor was identified in a human donor who had recovered from COVID-19. Sequencing was carried out using CD4+ T cells from blood, cultured in vitro. The CDR3 DNA reads TGTGCCACTACCGAAGGGGCAGGGGTTCAGCCCCAGCATTTT. Translation gives CATTEGAGVQPQHF. The complete variable domain, with remaining parts taken from reference TRBV19 and TRBJ1-5, reads DGGITQSPKYLFRKEGQNVTLSCEQNLNHDAMYWYRQDPGQGLRLIYYSQIVNDFQKGDIAEGYSVSREKKESFPLTVTSAQKNPTAFYLCATTEGAGVQPQHFGDGTRLSIL.